A single sample gave rise to the 28 T cell receptor beta chains below, sequenced in a study of regulatory T cells in long-lasting Graves disease. The time point was: persistent/refractory GD, antithyroid drugs over 5 years with positive TRAb. The authors made the TCR library using RNA they extracted from PBMCs. iRepertoire HTBI primers and Arm-PCR of CDR3 regions built TCR beta libraries. TCRdb re-analysed the multiplex PCR reads in MiXCR, keeping a single row per CDR3 protein. The sample lists roughly 300,000 distinct CDR3 sequences; roughly a fifth were seen once. Here the sequenced sample was peripheral blood mononuclear cells (PBMCs), taken when the disease was refractory, from a patient treated with antithyroid drugs. The origin of the receptors is a female donor with Graves disease.

This clonotype was detected ten times or more. V is TRBV7-2 and J is TRBJ1-4; 9 bases fit TRBD1. From germline, CDR1 is SGHTA and CDR2 FQGNSA. The V and J ends lost 1 base and 11 bases, in that order; junction bases with no gene match: 11. CDR3 size: 16 residues. CDR3 DNA sequence: TGTGCCAGCAGCTTAGTGCCGGGACAGGGACTAGAGAAACTGTTTTTT. Protein sequence: CASSLVPGQGLEKLFF.

This clonotype was observed at least ten times. CDR3 sequence: CASSQYTPQPQETQYF. The CDR3 nucleotides read TGTGCCAGCAGCCAGTACACGCCTCAACCACAAGAGACCCAGTACTTC. The chain joins TRBV3-1 to TRBJ2-5; no clear D. The CDR3 consists of 16 residues. V lost 3 bases and J lost 2, with 16 bases in between. Germline V gene data show CDR1 as LGHDT and CDR2 as YNNKEL (reference sequence).

This clonotype showed up many times. This chain joins TRBV6-1 and TRBJ2-5; the D gene could be TRBD1 or TRBD2 (5 bases each). The length of the CDR3 is 12 residues. V lost 4 bases to trimming and J lost 3 bases, with 6 bases between them. Germline V gives CDR1 MNHNS, CDR2 SASEGT. Here the CDR3 reads CASSGGEETQYF. CDR3 sequence (DNA): TGTGCCAGCAGTGGAGGGGAAGAGACCCAGTACTTC.

Ten or more counts support this clonotype. The chain carries TRBV11-2 and TRBJ2-2; D uncertain. This CDR3 contains 15 residues. V was shortened by 0 bases and J by 0 bases, with 5 bases between the two germline ends. Germline-derived CDR1 and CDR2 are SGHAT and FQNNGV. CDR3 protein: CASSLEWANTGELFF. The DNA of the CDR3 is TGTGCCAGCAGCTTAGAGTGGGCGAACACCGGGGAGCTGTTTTTT. Complete variable domain (other parts from reference TRBV11-2 and TRBJ2-2): EAGVAQSPRYKIIEKRQSVAFWCNPISGHATLYWYQQILGQGPKLLIQFQNNGVVDDSQLPKDRFSAERLKGVDSTLKIQPAKLEDSAVYLCASSLEWANTGELFFGEGSRLTVL.

This clonotype was recorded a few times. The genes are TRBV12-3 or TRBV12-4 and TRBJ1-2; tentatively, D is TRBD1 (6 bases). There are 15 residues in the CDR3. The germline V and J ends were trimmed by 6 bases and 8 bases, with 22 bases remaining between them. CDR3 nucleotides: TGTGCCAGCAGCCAGGGACGGGGGCCGATGGACGGCTACACCTTC. Translation: CASSQGRGPMDGYTF.

This clonotype was counted many times. This chain joins TRBV7-2 and TRBJ2-2; TRBD1 agrees at 10 bases. The germline CDR1 and CDR2 sequences are SGHTA and FQGNSA. This CDR3 comprises 15 residues. Trimming took 2 bases from V and 4 from J; bases not matched to a gene: 1. The CDR3 reads CASSLRTGGTGELFF. The CDR3 region has the DNA TGTGCCAGCAGCTTAAGGACAGGGGGCACCGGGGAGCTGTTTTTT.

Many counts were recorded for this clonotype. V and J are TRBV7-2 and TRBJ1-6; D is uncertain. The V gene lost 1 base and the J gene lost 4 bases, with 11 bases spanning the gap. CDR1 and CDR2 (germline): SGHTA, FQGNSA. The CDR3 length is 16 residues. CDR3 bases: TGTGCCAGCAGCTTAGGGGAGGCCCTTTATAATTCACCCCTCCACTTT. Translating gives CASSLGEALYNSPLHF.

The chain links TRBV4-1 to TRBJ1-2, with TRBD1 as a possible D gene (5 bases). CDR1 is MGHRA and CDR2 is YSYEKL in the germline V gene. V lost 2 bases and J lost 4, with 8 bases in between. The CDR3 sequence is 13 residues long. In DNA form, the CDR3 reads TGCGCCAGCAGCCAACCGGGACTCTATGGCTACACCTTC. Translated, it gives CASSQPGLYGYTF.

This clonotype was seen many times. This chain connects TRBV27 to TRBJ1-4; D possibly corresponds to TRBD1 (6 bases). With 3 bases removed from V and 10 bases from J, the gap between germline ends came to 15 bases. CDR1 is MNHEY and CDR2 is SMNVEV in the germline V gene (reference sequence). The CDR3 spans 14 residues. CDR3 residues: CASSFGDNVSKLFF. CDR3 bases: TGTGCCAGCAGTTTCGGGGACAATGTGTCAAAACTGTTTTTT.

This clonotype was seen only a few times. The chain carries TRBV7-9 and TRBJ1-1; D possibly corresponds to TRBD1 (5 bases). V dropped 7 bases and J dropped 6 bases, with 21 bases sitting between them. CDR1 is SEHNR and CDR2 is FQNEAQ in the germline V gene (reference sequence). The CDR3 loop spans 15 amino acids. The CDR3 loop reads CASTNTRAGAPEAFF. The CDR3 nucleotides read TGTGCCAGCACAAACACCAGGGCCGGGGCCCCTGAAGCTTTCTTT.

The chain recombines TRBV7-2 with TRBJ1-1, with D unresolved. The CDR3 length is 14 residues. V shed 0 bases and J shed 1 base, with 6 bases lying between them. The germline V gene has CDR1 SGHTA and CDR2 FQGNSA. CDR3 in amino acids: CASSLASGNTEAFF. CDR3 DNA sequence: TGTGCCAGCAGCTTAGCCTCGGGGAACACTGAAGCTTTCTTT.

This clonotype was observed at least ten times. This rearrangement joins TRBV7-2 to TRBJ2-7, with 7 nucleotides matching TRBD2. The CDR3 totals 15 residues. With 3 bases clipped from V and 2 bases from J, the junction kept 7 bases outside the gene matches. Germline V gene sequence: CDR1 SGHTA, CDR2 FQGNSA. CDR3: CASSFAAGTTYEQYF. In DNA form, the CDR3 reads TGTGCCAGCAGCTTTGCAGCAGGGACTACCTACGAGCAGTACTTC.

At least ten counts were recorded for this clonotype. One end of the junction fails to match germline, which may point to a read error. V usage is TRBV7-7 and J usage is TRBJ2-5; perhaps TRBD2 as D (5 bases). Germline V gene data show CDR1 as SSHAT and CDR2 as FNYEAQ (reference sequence). The CDR3 loop spans 13 amino acids. CDR3 residues: CASSLRELETQYF. The CDR3 nucleotides are TGTGCTAGCAGCTTGAGGGAGCTAGAGACCCAGTACTTC.

This clonotype was detected many times. The chain employs TRBV18 and TRBJ1-1; D ambiguous. This CDR3 has 16 residues. Germline assignment: CDR1 KGHSH and CDR2 LQKENI. Trimming removed 3 bases at V and 0 bases at J, with 14 bases between. CDR3: CASSPAKAALNTEAFF. As DNA, the CDR3 is TGTGCCAGCTCACCGGCAAAGGCAGCCCTGAACACTGAAGCTTTCTTT.

Ten or more counts support this clonotype. V gene TRBV7-3 combines with J gene TRBJ2-5; 10 bases line up with TRBD2. V was clipped by 2 bases and J by 4 bases; unmatched bases: 4. The CDR3 contains 15 residues. Germline V gene sequence: CDR1 SGHTA, CDR2 FQGTGA. The CDR3 loop is CASSLSSGSRETQYF. CDR3 sequence (DNA): TGTGCCAGCAGCTTATCTAGCGGGAGTCGAGAGACCCAGTACTTC.

This clonotype was observed many times. The V gene is TRBV12-3 or TRBV12-4, the J gene TRBJ2-5; the match to TRBD2 covers 10 bases. This CDR3 is built from 15 residues. Losses at the gene ends were 5 bases for V and 1 base for J; bases not matched to a gene: 4. CDR3 nucleotides: TGTGCCAGCAGTCAAAGACTAGCGGGCCAAGAGACCCAGTACTTC. This sequence encodes CASSQRLAGQETQYF.

This clonotype was seen ten or more times. CDR3 coding DNA: TGTGCCAGCAGCTTAGGTGGCAAAGCCTACGAGCAGTACTTC. Encoded protein: CASSLGGKAYEQYF. The V call is TRBV11-2, the J call TRBJ2-7; D uncertain. Germline V gene lookup returns CDR1 SGHAT and CDR2 FQNNGV. V lost 1 base to trimming and J lost 2 bases, with 9 bases between them. The CDR3 runs to 14 residues.

Note on this clonotype: Given a much more abundant clone one base away, this may be a read error. The chain uses TRBV12-3 or TRBV12-4 and TRBJ2-5; perhaps D is TRBD1 or TRBD2 (5 bases each). The CDR3 is 14 residues long. CDR3 protein: CSSTWGYGEETQYF. The CDR3 nucleotides are TGTTCCAGCACGTGGGGGTACGGCGAAGAGACCCAGTACTTC.

At least ten counts were recorded for this clonotype. This rearrangement joins TRBV12-3 or TRBV12-4 to TRBJ2-6; D remains unclear. Trimming cost V 3 bases and J 8 bases, with 8 bases left between them. CDR3 length: 13 amino acids. The CDR3 DNA is TGTGCCAGCAGTTTCAACCCCTCCAACGTCCTGACTTTC. It codes for CASSFNPSNVLTF.

This clonotype was observed at least ten times. This chain uses TRBV7-3 with TRBJ2-2; TRBD1 is a possible D gene (6 bases). The CDR3 contains 13 residues. V lost 3 bases and J lost 5, with 7 bases in between. Germline V lookup: CDR1 SGHTA, CDR2 FQGTGA. Written as DNA, the CDR3 is TGTGCCAGCAGCTTCGACAGGACCGGGGAGCTGTTTTTT. Translation gives CASSFDRTGELFF.

The V call is TRBV11-2, the J call TRBJ2-5; D call uncertain. The DNA matches TRBJ2-1 better at its end, which makes the J call doubtful. The CDR3 length is 13 residues. The germline gives CDR1 SGHAT, CDR2 FQNNGV. The CDR3 protein is CASSLDATDEQFF. CDR3 DNA: TGTGCCAGCAGCTTAGACGCGACCGACGAGCAGTTCTTC.

This chain joins TRBV28 and TRBJ2-1; 9 bases match TRBD1. The length of the CDR3 is 15 residues. J lost 3 bases, V lost 5 bases, and 5 bases had no gene match. Germline CDR1 reads MDHEN; CDR2 reads SYDVKM. CDR3 residues: CASSRPGQGYNEQFF. As DNA, the CDR3 is TGTGCCAGCAGTAGACCGGGACAGGGCTACAATGAGCAGTTCTTC. Based on the CDR3 plus reference TRBV28 and TRBJ2-1, the full variable domain is DVKVTQSSRYLVKRTGEKVFLECVQDMDHENMFWYRQDPGLGLRLIYFSYDVKMKEKGDIPEGYSVSREKKERFSLILESASTNQTSMYLCASSRPGQGYNEQFFGPGTRLTVL.

This clonotype showed up many times. The chain joins TRBV28 to TRBJ1-6; D is undetermined. The CDR3 spans 14 residues. The germline V gene has CDR1 MDHEN and CDR2 SYDVKM. Trimming removed 2 bases from V and 0 bases from J, with 2 bases in between. The CDR3: CASSLHSYNSPLHF. Here the CDR3 DNA reads TGTGCCAGCAGTTTACACTCCTATAATTCACCCCTCCACTTT. The complete variable domain, with remaining parts taken from reference TRBV28 and TRBJ1-6, reads DVKVTQSSRYLVKRTGEKVFLECVQDMDHENMFWYRQDPGLGLRLIYFSYDVKMKEKGDIPEGYSVSREKKERFSLILESASTNQTSMYLCASSLHSYNSPLHFGNGTRLTVT.

This sequence joins TRBV28 and TRBJ1-6, with TRBD1 as a possible D gene (5 bases). Trimming took 5 bases from V and 7 from J, leaving 15 bases between them. Germline lookup yields CDR1 MDHEN and CDR2 SYDVKM. CDR3 length: 15 residues. Written as DNA, the CDR3 is TGTGCCAGCAGTCCAGGAGGGGTTAGCAATTCACCCCTCCACTTT. The encoded protein is CASSPGGVSNSPLHF.

This clonotype was found a few times. V usage is TRBV6-1 and J usage is TRBJ2-5; the D gene is possibly TRBD2 (7 bases). This CDR3 contains 16 residues. Trimming left V 7 bases short and J 1 base short, with 19 bases between. Germline-derived CDR1 and CDR2 are MNHNS and SASEGT. The CDR3: CASTLPGGQFQETQYF. CDR3 nucleotide sequence: TGTGCCAGCACCCTACCCGGGGGGCAGTTCCAAGAGACCCAGTACTTC.

CDR3 DNA sequence: TGTGCCAGCACCCACAGCGGGCTGGGGGGCAATCAGCCCCAGCATTTT. Translation gives CASTHSGLGGNQPQHF. The genes are TRBV3-1 and TRBJ1-5, with D perhaps matching TRBD1 (5 bases). V lost 7 bases and J lost 2, with 18 bases in between. CDR1 is LGHDT, CDR2 YNNKEL, per germline (reference sequence). This CDR3 spans 16 amino acids.

Concerning this clonotype itself: One junction end disagrees with the germline gene, perhaps due to a read error. The chain recombines TRBV20-1 with TRBJ1-2; no firm D call. The germline gives CDR1 DFQATT, CDR2 SNEGSKA (reference sequence). The CDR3 runs to 15 residues. CDR3 coding DNA: TGCAGTGCTAGAGATTCTAACGGACCTAACTATGGCCACACCTTC. Protein sequence: CSARDSNGPNYGHTF.

The chain couples TRBV28 to TRBJ2-2, with no clear D. The CDR3 is made up of 16 amino acids. CDR1 MDHEN and CDR2 SYDVKM come from the germline V gene. Trimming shortened V by 1 base and J by 4 bases, and 13 bases separated the two germline ends. The DNA for the CDR3 is TGTGCCAGCAGTTTATCGGTACAAAATCCCACCGGGGAGCTGTTTTTT. Protein product: CASSLSVQNPTGELFF.